Following are 21 T cell receptor beta chains from one sample sequenced in a study of prognosis after radiotherapy for stage I lung cancer. The authors amplified TCR beta CDR3 from genomic DNA using two-round multiplex PCR. The first round of PCR was done with primers that matched each TRBV and TRBJ gene. TCRdb recomputed calls from the multiplex PCR reads with MiXCR, one row per CDR3 protein. The sample lists around 26,000 distinct CDR3 sequences, 40% occurring once. Sample: PBMCs, taken before or after stereotactic body radiation therapy (not recorded which). The source of these receptors is a donor of 50 years or more with non-small cell lung cancer.

This clonotype came up once. The rearrangement links TRBV19 to TRBJ1-2; the D gene is possibly TRBD1 (5 bases). The V end lost 7 bases, the J end lost 8 bases, and 17 bases lay between the germline ends. Germline V gene sequence: CDR1 LNHDA, CDR2 SQIVND (reference sequence). The CDR3 spans 13 residues. CDR3 loop: CASTPLEGLGYTF. As DNA, the CDR3 is TGTGCCAGTACCCCCCTGGAGGGGTTGGGCTACACCTTC.

This clonotype was counted ten times or more. The rearrangement uses TRBV11-2 and TRBJ1-6; D gene ambiguous. The V and J ends lost 5 bases and 10 bases respectively, with 12 bases between them. Germline CDR1 is SGHAT and CDR2 is FQNNGV. The CDR3 consists of 13 residues. The CDR3 coding sequence is TGTGCCAGCAGCCACGGGTCGGTATCACCCCTCCACTTT. Its protein is CASSHGSVSPLHF.

As for this clonotype: A far more abundant clone sits one base away, making this likely a read error. The rearrangement joins TRBV6-4 to TRBJ1-3; no clear D gene. From germline, CDR1 is MRHNA and CDR2 SNTAGT. Trimming removed 9 bases from V and 2 bases from J, with 5 bases in between. This CDR3 contains 11 residues. This CDR3 reads CARSPGNTIYF. The CDR3 nucleotides are TGTGCCAGAAGCCCTGGAAACACCATATATTTT.

This clonotype was seen ten or more times. This chain joins TRBV28 and TRBJ2-7; D gene uncertain. The CDR3 is 13 residues long. In germline, CDR1 is MDHEN, CDR2 SYDVKM. Trimming removed 5 bases at V and 2 bases at J, with 10 bases between. CDR3 loop: CASSPPITYEQYF. CDR3 nucleotides: TGTGCCAGCAGTCCCCCGATCACCTACGAGCAGTACTTC.

This clonotype was observed many times. The V call is TRBV10-3, the J call TRBJ2-5; no firm D call. V shed 3 bases and J shed 1 base, with 15 bases lying between them. Germline CDR1 reads ENHRY; CDR2 reads SYGVKD. This CDR3 is built from 16 residues. The CDR3 DNA follows: TGTGCCATCAGTGAAATCTCGGGCGGCAGCCAAGAGACCCAGTACTTC. Translation gives CAISEISGGSQETQYF.

The CDR3 here is CASSIGGKTEAFF. The CDR3 DNA reads TGTGCCAGTAGTATAGGTGGGAAAACCGAAGCTTTCTTT. The rearrangement links TRBV19 to TRBJ1-1; D remains unclear. V was cut by 1 base and J by 8 bases, with 11 bases left in between. The CDR3 contains 13 residues. Germline CDR1 and CDR2: LNHDA and SQIVND (reference sequence).

The chain employs TRBV5-1 and TRBJ2-5; D call uncertain. V shed 6 bases and J shed 4 bases, with 16 bases lying between them. The germline gives CDR1 SGHRS, CDR2 YFSETQ. The CDR3 is 14 amino acids. CDR3 sequence: CASIFLGQVETQYF. In DNA, the CDR3 is TGCGCCAGCATCTTCTTAGGGCAAGTAGAGACCCAGTACTTC.

Comments on this clonotype: A junction boundary mismatches the germline segment, possibly from a read error. The chain couples TRBV6-5 to TRBJ1-2, with a possible D match to TRBD1 (6 bases). Germline V CDR1 and CDR2: MNHEY, SVGAGI. The CDR3 runs 13 residues. The CDR3, as DNA: TGTGCCAGCAGTTACGAACAGGGCTATGGCTATAACTTC. As protein: CASSYEQGYGYNF.

This clonotype has just one count. The V and J genes are TRBV20-1 and TRBJ2-3; TRBD2 aligns across 8 bases. This CDR3 is 16 amino acids long. The germline V gene has CDR1 DFQATT and CDR2 SNEGSKA (reference sequence). V was clipped by 2 bases and J by 4 bases; unmatched bases: 11. CDR3: CSARQMGLEGADTQYF. The CDR3 nucleotides read TGCAGTGCTAGACAAATGGGACTAGAGGGAGCAGATACGCAGTATTTT.

Turning to this clonotype: The junction departs from the called germline gene at one end, perhaps through a read error. This sequence joins TRBV5-1 and TRBJ2-5; D is uncertain. This CDR3 comprises 17 residues. Germline values: CDR1 SGHRS, CDR2 YFSETQ. Written as DNA, the CDR3 is TGCGCCAACAGCCTACCAATTACCGGGCTCAACCAAGAGACCCAGTACTTC. This encodes CANSLPITGLNQETQYF.

This clonotype has a single count. The rearrangement joins TRBV6-2 or TRBV6-3 to TRBJ1-5; 8 bases are a match to TRBD1. CDR3 size: 16 residues. The trim removed 6 bases at V and 1 base at J, leaving 8 bases unmatched. Germline CDR1 MNHEY, CDR2 SVGEGT. The CDR3 region has the DNA TGTGCCAGCAGCCCTCGGACAGGGCAAAGCAATCAGCCCCAGCATTTT. Protein product: CASSPRTGQSNQPQHF.

This clonotype was counted many times. The V gene is TRBV5-5, the J gene TRBJ2-2; D gene unclear. This CDR3 has 18 residues. Trimming pared 5 bases from V and 0 bases from J, leaving 20 bases between. Germline lookup yields CDR1 SGHKS and CDR2 YYEKEE (reference sequence). CDR3 amino acids: CASRPLPTSFANTGELFF. The CDR3, as DNA: TGTGCCAGCAGACCCCTCCCTACCTCTTTCGCGAACACCGGGGAGCTGTTTTTT.

This clonotype occurred many times. The chain's CDR3 is CASSQSRGTNNEQFF. CDR3 bases: TGCGCCAGCAGCCAATCCAGGGGGACCAACAATGAGCAGTTCTTC. The V call is TRBV4-1, the J call TRBJ2-1; 7 nucleotides agree with TRBD1. This CDR3 comprises 15 residues. V was pared by 2 bases and J by 5 bases, with 6 bases of the junction left unmatched. Germline V gene lookup returns CDR1 MGHRA and CDR2 YSYEKL.

This clonotype was seen many times. This chain links TRBV3-1 with TRBJ2-5; D is ambiguous. Trimming cost V 2 bases and J 7 bases, with 11 bases left between them. The CDR3 extends over 13 amino acids. Germline V lookup: CDR1 LGHDT, CDR2 YNNKEL (reference sequence). CDR3 coding DNA: TGTGCCAGCAGCCAATTTGACGGCGGGACCCAGTACTTC. It specifies CASSQFDGGTQYF.

The J gene is TRBJ1-1, the V gene TRBV12-5; D remains unclear. The CDR3 loop spans 20 amino acids. The V gene's germline CDR1 is LGHNT and CDR2 FRNRAP. V lost 0 bases to trimming and J lost 0 bases, with 23 bases between them. The CDR3 nucleotides are TGTGCTAGTGGTTTGGTACTTAGGAGCTTTGGGGTACTTATGAACACTGAAGCTTTCTTT. Protein sequence: CASGLVLRSFGVLMNTEAFF.

In its sample, this clonotype ranks as medium-sized. The DNA of the CDR3 is TGTGCCAGTAGCCTGACAGGGAGTAACAATGAGCAGTTCTTC. Encoded protein: CASSLTGSNNEQFF. V gene TRBV19 combines with J gene TRBJ2-1; the match to TRBD1 covers 7 bases. This CDR3 has 14 residues. Germline CDR1 and CDR2: LNHDA and SQIVND (reference sequence). The V and J ends lost 6 bases and 5 bases, in that order; junction bases with no gene match: 7.

This clonotype is labeled as medium-sized. V gene TRBV28 combines with J gene TRBJ1-6; possible D gene TRBD1, 6 bases. This CDR3 contains 15 residues. Germline-derived CDR1 and CDR2 are MDHEN and SYDVKM. V was clipped by 3 bases and J by 6 bases, with 12 bases between them. In DNA, the CDR3 is TGTGCCAGCAGTTTGGTGACAGGAGGTAATTCACCCCTCCACTTT. This sequence encodes CASSLVTGGNSPLHF.

The chain joins TRBV10-2 to TRBJ2-7; D is perhaps TRBD2 (6 bases). The V and J ends lost 6 bases and 6 bases respectively, with 18 bases between them. The CDR3 is 14 residues long. CDR1 WSHSY and CDR2 SAAADI come from the germline V gene. CDR3 loop: CASRNPGGVGEQYF. CDR3 DNA sequence: TGCGCCAGCAGGAATCCGGGCGGGGTTGGCGAGCAGTACTTC.

The V call is TRBV7-2, the J call TRBJ2-3; 9 nucleotides align to TRBD2. V gave up 5 bases and J gave up 5 bases; unmatched junction bases: 5. Germline V lookup: CDR1 SGHTA, CDR2 FQGNSA. This CDR3 is built from 14 residues. Written as DNA, the CDR3 is TGTGCCAGCAGCCGAGCGGGGGGTTTAGATACGCAGTATTTT. This sequence encodes CASSRAGGLDTQYF.

This clonotype appeared once. This chain uses TRBV6-1 with TRBJ2-3; TRBD1 matches 7 bases. The CDR3 loop spans 14 amino acids. V lost 8 bases and J lost 1; bases outside the gene matches: 6. Looked up from germline, CDR1 is MNHNS and CDR2 is SASEGT. The CDR3, as DNA: TGTGCCAGCTTTAGGGGGCATGGCACAGATACGCAGTATTTT. It codes for CASFRGHGTDTQYF.

The chain links TRBV27 to TRBJ2-2, with D possibly matching TRBD1 (5 bases). The V end lost 2 bases, the J end lost 16 bases, and 23 bases lay between the germline ends. The germline gives CDR1 MNHEY, CDR2 SMNVEV (reference sequence). The CDR3 covers 15 residues. The CDR3 DNA sequence: TGTGCCAGCAGTTTAGTAGGTGGGGCCCCCGGGTATCAGTTTTTT. Translating it yields CASSLVGGAPGYQFF.